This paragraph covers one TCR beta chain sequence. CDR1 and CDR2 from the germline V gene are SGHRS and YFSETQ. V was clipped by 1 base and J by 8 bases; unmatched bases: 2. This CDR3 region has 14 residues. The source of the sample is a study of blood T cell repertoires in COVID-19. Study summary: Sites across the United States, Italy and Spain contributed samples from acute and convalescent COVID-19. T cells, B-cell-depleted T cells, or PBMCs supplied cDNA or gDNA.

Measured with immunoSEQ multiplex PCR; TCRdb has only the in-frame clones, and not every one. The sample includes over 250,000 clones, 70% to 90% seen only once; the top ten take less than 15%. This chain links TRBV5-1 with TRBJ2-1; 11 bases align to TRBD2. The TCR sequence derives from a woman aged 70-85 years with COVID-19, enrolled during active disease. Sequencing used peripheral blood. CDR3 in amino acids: CASSLTSGGHEQFF. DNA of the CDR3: TGCGCCAGCAGCTTGACTAGCGGGGGCCATGAGCAGTTCTTC.